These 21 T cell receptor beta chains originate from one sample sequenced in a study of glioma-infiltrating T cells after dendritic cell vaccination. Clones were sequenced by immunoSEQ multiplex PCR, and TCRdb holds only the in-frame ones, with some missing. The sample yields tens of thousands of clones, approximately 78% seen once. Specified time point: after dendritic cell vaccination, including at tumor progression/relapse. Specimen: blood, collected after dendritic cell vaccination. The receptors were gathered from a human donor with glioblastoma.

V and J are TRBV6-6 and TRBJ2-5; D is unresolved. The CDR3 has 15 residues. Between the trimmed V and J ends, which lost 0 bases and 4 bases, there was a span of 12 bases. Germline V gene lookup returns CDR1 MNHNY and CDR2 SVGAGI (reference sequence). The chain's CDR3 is CASSYSNSPRETQYF. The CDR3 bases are TGTGCCAGCAGTTACTCGAACAGCCCCCGAGAGACCCAGTACTTC.

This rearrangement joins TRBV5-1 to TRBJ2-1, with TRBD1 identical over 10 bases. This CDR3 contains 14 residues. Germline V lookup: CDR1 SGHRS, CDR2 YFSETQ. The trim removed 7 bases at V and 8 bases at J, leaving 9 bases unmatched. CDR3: CASGMGQGTYEQFF. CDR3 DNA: TGCGCCAGCGGTATGGGACAGGGGACCTATGAGCAGTTCTTC.

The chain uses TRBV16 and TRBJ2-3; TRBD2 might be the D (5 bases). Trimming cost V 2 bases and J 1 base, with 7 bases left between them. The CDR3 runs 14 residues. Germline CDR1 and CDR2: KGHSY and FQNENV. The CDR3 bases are TGTGCCAGCAGCCAACCCGGGGGCACAGATACGCAGTATTTT. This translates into CASSQPGGTDTQYF.

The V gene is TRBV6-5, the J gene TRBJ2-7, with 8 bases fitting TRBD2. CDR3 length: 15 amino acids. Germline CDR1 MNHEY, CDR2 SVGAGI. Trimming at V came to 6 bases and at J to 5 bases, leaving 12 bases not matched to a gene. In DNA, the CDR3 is TGTGCCAGCAGCTCCCGGGGAGCGGGAGAAAACGAGCAGTACGTC. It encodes CASSSRGAGENEQYV.

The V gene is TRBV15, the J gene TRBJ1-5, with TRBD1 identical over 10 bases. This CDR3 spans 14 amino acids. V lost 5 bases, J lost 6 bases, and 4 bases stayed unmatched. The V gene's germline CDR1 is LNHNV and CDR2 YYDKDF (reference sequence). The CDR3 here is CATSRQGASQPQHF. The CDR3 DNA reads TGTGCCACCAGCCGACAGGGGGCGAGTCAGCCCCAGCATTTT.

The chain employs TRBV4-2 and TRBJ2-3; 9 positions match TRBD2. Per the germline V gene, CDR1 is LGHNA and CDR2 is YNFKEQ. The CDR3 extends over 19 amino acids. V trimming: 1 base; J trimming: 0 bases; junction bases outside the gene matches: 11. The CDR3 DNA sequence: TGTGCCAGCAGCCAAGGAGGGAGGCGGGAGGGAGTAAGCACAGATACGCAGTATTTT. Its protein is CASSQGGRREGVSTDTQYF.

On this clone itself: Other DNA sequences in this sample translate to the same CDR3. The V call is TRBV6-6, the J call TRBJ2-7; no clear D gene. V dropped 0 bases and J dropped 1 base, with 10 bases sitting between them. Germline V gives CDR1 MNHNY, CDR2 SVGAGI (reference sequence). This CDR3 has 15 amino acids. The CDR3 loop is CASSYSWAVSYEQYF. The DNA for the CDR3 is TGTGCCAGCAGTTACTCATGGGCAGTTTCCTACGAGCAGTACTTC.

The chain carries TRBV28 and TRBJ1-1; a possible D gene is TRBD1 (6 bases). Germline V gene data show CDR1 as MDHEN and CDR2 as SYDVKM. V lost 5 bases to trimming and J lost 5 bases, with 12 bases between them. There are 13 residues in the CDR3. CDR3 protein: CASSVQGKTEAFF. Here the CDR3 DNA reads TGTGCCAGCAGTGTACAGGGTAAAACTGAAGCTTTCTTT.

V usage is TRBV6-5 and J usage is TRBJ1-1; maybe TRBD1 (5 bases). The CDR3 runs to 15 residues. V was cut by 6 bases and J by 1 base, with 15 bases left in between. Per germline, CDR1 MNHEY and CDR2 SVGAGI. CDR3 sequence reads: CASSSGPSPNTEAFF. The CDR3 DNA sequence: TGTGCCAGCAGCTCAGGGCCCTCCCCGAACACTGAAGCTTTCTTT.

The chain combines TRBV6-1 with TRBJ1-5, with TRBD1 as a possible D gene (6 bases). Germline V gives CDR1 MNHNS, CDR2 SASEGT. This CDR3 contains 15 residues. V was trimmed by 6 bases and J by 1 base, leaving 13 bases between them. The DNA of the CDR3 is TGTGCCAGCAGGGATCGACAGGCAAGCAATCAGCCCCAGCATTTT. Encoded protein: CASRDRQASNQPQHF.

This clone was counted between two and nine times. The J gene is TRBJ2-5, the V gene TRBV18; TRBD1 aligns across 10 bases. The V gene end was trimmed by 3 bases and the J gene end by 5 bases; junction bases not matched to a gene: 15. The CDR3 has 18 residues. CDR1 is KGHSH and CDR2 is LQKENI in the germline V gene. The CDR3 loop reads CASSPLPTGGYAGETQYF. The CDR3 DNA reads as TGTGCCAGCTCACCCCTCCCGACAGGGGGCTATGCTGGGGAGACCCAGTACTTC.

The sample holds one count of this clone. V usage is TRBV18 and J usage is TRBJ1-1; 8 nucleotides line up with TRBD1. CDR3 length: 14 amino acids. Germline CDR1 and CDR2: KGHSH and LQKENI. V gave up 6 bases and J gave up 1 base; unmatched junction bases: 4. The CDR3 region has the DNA TGTGCCAGCTCCCTCGGACAGGGGAACACTGAAGCTTTCTTT. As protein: CASSLGQGNTEAFF.

The CDR3 is CSVEGLAGGSTDTQYF. The CDR3 coding sequence is TGCAGCGTTGAGGGACTAGCGGGAGGTAGCACAGATACGCAGTATTTT. The V call is TRBV29-1, the J call TRBJ2-3; 15 bases are shared with TRBD2. CDR3 length: 16 residues. Trimming at V came to 3 bases and at J to 0 bases, leaving 1 base not matched to a gene. Germline CDR1 and CDR2: SQVTM and ANQGSEA.

Written as DNA, the CDR3 is TGTGCCAGTAGTCCCTCTAGCGGGAGAGGGGCCGGGGAGCTGTTTTTT. It is translated as CASSPSSGRGAGELFF. The chain employs TRBV19 and TRBJ2-2, with TRBD2 matching over 10 bases. The CDR3 length is 16 residues. CDR1 and CDR2 (germline): LNHDA, SQIVND (reference sequence). The V gene end was trimmed by 5 bases and the J gene end by 6 bases; junction bases not matched to a gene: 9.

The CDR3 DNA reads TGTGCCAGCAGCGTGGACAGGGGGCGTCTCTACGAGCAGTACTTC. This gives the protein CASSVDRGRLYEQYF. This chain connects TRBV5-8 to TRBJ2-5; 11 positions match TRBD1. The J call is doubtful: the DNA matches TRBJ2-7 better. This CDR3 is built from 15 residues. CDR1 is SGHTS and CDR2 is YDEGEE in the germline V gene.

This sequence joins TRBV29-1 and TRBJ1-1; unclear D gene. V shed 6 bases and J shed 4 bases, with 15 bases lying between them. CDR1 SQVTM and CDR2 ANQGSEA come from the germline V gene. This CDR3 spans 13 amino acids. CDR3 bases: TGCAGCGTCGGCGGGAACCGGGGCACTGAAGCTTTCTTT. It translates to CSVGGNRGTEAFF.

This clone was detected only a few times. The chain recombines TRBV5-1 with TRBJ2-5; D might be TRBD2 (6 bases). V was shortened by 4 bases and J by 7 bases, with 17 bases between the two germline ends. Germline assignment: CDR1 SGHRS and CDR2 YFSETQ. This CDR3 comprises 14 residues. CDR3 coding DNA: TGCGCCAGCAGCCCGACTAAGGTGGAGGGGACCCAGTACTTC. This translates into CASSPTKVEGTQYF.

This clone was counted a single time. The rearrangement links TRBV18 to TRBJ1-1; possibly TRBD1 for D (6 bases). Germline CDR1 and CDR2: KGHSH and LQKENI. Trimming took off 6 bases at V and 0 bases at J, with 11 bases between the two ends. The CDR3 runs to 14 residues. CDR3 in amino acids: CASSAGALNTEAFF. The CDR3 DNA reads TGTGCCAGCTCGGCGGGGGCCCTGAACACTGAAGCTTTCTTT.

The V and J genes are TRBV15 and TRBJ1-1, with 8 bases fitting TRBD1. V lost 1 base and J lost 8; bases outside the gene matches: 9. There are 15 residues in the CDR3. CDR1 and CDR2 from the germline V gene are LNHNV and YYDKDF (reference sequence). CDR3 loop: CATSRGGQGPLEAFF. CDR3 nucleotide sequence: TGTGCCACCAGCAGAGGAGGACAGGGACCCTTAGAAGCTTTCTTT.

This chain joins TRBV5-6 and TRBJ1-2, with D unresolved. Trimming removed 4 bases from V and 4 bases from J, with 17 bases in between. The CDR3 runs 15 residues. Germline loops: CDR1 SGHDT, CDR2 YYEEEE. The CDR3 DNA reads TGTGCCAGCAGCCCCCCCGGAGATCCCACCTATGGCTACACCTTC. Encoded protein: CASSPPGDPTYGYTF. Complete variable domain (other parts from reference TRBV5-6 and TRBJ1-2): DAGVTQSPTHLIKTRGQQVTLRCSPKSGHDTVSWYQQALGQGPQFIFQYYEEEERQRGNFPDRFSGHQFPNYSSELNVNALLLGDSALYLCASSPPGDPTYGYTFGSGTRLTVV.

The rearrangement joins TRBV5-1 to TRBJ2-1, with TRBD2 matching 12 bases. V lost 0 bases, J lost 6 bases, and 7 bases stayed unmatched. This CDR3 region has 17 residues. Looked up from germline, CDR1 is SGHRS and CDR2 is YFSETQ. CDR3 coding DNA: TGCGCCAGCAGCTTGGGGGCTAGCGGGAGGGTGGCCAATGAGCAGTTCTTC. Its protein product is CASSLGASGRVANEQFF.